A single sample gave rise to the 7 T cell receptor beta chains below, sequenced in a study of cytomegalovirus exposure and HLA in healthy donors. 13 Jbeta primers and 60 Vbeta primers were used for the PCR. Assay used: immunoSEQ multiplex PCR; TCRdb lists only in-frame clones, some missing. The sample holds about 190,000 clones, 60% to 85% seen once. Material: PBMCs. The receptor source for this set is a woman aged 18 to 35 in good health and CMV-seronegative.

The chain uses TRBV28 and TRBJ2-7, with 9 bases fitting TRBD1. This CDR3 has 15 residues. Germline CDR1 reads MDHEN; CDR2 reads SYDVKM. J was trimmed by 6 bases and V by 3 bases; bases with no gene match: 9. CDR3 region: CASSFGTGTTLEQYF. For the CDR3, the DNA is TGTGCCAGCAGTTTCGGGACAGGGACTACCCTCGAGCAGTACTTC.

This chain links TRBV5-1 with TRBJ2-7; perhaps TRBD1 as D (5 bases). Trimming pared 0 bases from V and 2 bases from J, leaving 9 bases between. This CDR3 has 14 residues. The germline CDR1 and CDR2 sequences are SGHRS and YFSETQ. The CDR3 sequence is CASSLGDSPYEQYF. Here the CDR3 DNA reads TGCGCCAGCAGCTTGGGTGACAGCCCCTACGAGCAGTACTTC.

J is TRBJ2-7 and V is TRBV6-6, with D tentatively TRBD2 (5 bases). From germline, CDR1 is MNHNY and CDR2 SVGAGI (reference sequence). V was pared by 6 bases and J by 3 bases, with 15 bases between. The CDR3 covers 14 residues. The CDR3 reads CASSTTGINYEQYF. The CDR3 DNA follows: TGTGCCAGCAGCACAACCGGGATTAACTACGAGCAGTACTTC.

J is TRBJ2-3 and V is TRBV25-1, with TRBD2 matching 7 bases. After removal of 7 bases from V and 5 bases from J, the junction contained 9 bases not matched to a gene. Looked up from germline, CDR1 is MGHDK and CDR2 is SYGVNS. The CDR3 covers 14 residues. CDR3 region: CASTQGRGQDTQYF. The CDR3 DNA follows: TGTGCCAGCACCCAAGGGAGGGGCCAAGATACGCAGTATTTT.

The chain combines TRBV5-1 with TRBJ1-1; D is unclear. The CDR3 extends over 15 amino acids. Per germline, CDR1 SGHRS and CDR2 YFSETQ. Trimming shortened V by 0 bases and J by 1 base, and 10 bases separated the two germline ends. CDR3 in DNA: TGCGCCAGCAGCTTGGTGATCTCGGGGAACACTGAAGCTTTCTTT. Its translation is CASSLVISGNTEAFF.

The V and J genes are TRBV7-8 and TRBJ1-2; tentatively, D is TRBD1 (6 bases). The germline gives CDR1 SGHVS, CDR2 FQNEAQ. The V and J ends lost 3 bases and 8 bases respectively, with 13 bases between them. The CDR3 contains 13 residues. CDR3 protein: CASSLDSLRGYTF. The CDR3 DNA sequence: TGTGCCAGCAGCTTGGACAGCCTTCGGGGCTACACCTTC.

The chain has TRBV5-1 and TRBJ2-3; a possible D gene is TRBD2 (5 bases). V was cut by 0 bases and J by 4 bases, with 6 bases left in between. The germline gives CDR1 SGHRS, CDR2 YFSETQ. The CDR3 runs 13 residues. Here the CDR3 DNA reads TGCGCCAGCAGCTTGGCCGGGGCAGATACGCAGTATTTT. Encoded protein: CASSLAGADTQYF.